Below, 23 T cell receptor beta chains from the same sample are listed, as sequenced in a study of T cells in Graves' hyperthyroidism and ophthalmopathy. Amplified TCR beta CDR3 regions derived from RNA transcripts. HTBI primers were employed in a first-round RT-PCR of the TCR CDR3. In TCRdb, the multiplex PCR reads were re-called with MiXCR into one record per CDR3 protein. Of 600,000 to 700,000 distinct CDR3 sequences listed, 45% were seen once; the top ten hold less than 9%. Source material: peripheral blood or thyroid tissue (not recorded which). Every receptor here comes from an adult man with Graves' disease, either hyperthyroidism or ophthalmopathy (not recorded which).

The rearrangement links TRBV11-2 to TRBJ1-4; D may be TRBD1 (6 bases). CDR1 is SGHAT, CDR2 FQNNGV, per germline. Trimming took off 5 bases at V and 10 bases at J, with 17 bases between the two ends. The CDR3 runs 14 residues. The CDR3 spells CASSPETGLGKLFF. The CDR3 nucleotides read TGTGCCAGCAGCCCCGAGACAGGTCTTGGAAAACTGTTTTTT.

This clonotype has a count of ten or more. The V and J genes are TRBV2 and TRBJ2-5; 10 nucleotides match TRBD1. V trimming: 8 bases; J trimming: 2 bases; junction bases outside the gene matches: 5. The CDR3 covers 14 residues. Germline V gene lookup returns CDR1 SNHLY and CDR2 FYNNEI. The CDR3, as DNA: TGTGCCAGCTACCGGGACAGGGGACAAGAGACCCAGTACTTC. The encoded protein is CASYRDRGQETQYF.

DNA of the CDR3: TGTGCCAGCAGCACCCGGGACAGTACCCGTTATGAGACCCAGTACTTC. It specifies CASSTRDSTRYETQYF. The rearrangement links TRBV7-2 to TRBJ2-5; 7 bases are shared with TRBD1. Germline lookup yields CDR1 SGHTA and CDR2 FQGNSA. Germline trimming cut 5 bases from V and 5 bases from J; bases unmatched to any gene: 14. CDR3 size: 16 residues.

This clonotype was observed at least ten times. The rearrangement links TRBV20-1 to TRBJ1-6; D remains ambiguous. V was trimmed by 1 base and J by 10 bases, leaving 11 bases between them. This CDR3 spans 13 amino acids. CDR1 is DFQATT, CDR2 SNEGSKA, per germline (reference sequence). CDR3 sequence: CSARGGLESPLHF. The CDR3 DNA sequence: TGCAGTGCTAGAGGAGGGTTGGAGTCACCCCTCCACTTT.

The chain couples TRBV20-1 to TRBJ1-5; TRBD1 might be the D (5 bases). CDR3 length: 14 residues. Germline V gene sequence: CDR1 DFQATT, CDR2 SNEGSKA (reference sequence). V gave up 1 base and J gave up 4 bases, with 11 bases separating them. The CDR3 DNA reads TGCAGTGCTAGAGTCGAAGACAGAAATCAGCCCCAGCATTTT. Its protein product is CSARVEDRNQPQHF.

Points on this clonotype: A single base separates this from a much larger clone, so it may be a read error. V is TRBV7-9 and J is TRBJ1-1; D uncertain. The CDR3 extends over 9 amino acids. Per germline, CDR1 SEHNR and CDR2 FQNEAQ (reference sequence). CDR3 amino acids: CASITEASF. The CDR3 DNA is TGTGCCAGCATCACTGAAGCTTCCTTT.

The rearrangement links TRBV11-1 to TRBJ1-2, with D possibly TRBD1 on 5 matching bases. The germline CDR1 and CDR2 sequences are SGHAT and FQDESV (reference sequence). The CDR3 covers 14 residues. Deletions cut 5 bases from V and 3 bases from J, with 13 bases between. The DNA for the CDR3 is TGTGCCAGCAGCGGAAGCGGGGCCGACTATGGCTACACCTTC. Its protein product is CASSGSGADYGYTF.

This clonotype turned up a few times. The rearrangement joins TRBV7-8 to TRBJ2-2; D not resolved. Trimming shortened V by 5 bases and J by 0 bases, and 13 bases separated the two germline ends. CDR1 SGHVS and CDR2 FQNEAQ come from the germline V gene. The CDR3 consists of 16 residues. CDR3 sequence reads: CASSPTTGSNTGELFF. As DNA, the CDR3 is TGTGCCAGCAGCCCAACCACCGGATCGAACACCGGGGAGCTGTTTTTT.

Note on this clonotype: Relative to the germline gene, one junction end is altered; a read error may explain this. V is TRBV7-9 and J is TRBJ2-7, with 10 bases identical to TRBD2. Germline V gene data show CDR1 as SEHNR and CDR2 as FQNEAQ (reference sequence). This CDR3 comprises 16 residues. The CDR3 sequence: CASSQDRLAGDYEQYF. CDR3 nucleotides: TGCGCCAGCAGCCAAGATCGGCTAGCGGGAGACTACGAGCAGTACTTC. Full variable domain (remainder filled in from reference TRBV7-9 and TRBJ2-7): DTGVSQNPRHKITKRGQNVTFRCDPISEHNRLYWYRQTLGQGPEFLTYFQNEAQLEKSRLLSDRFSAERPKGSFSTLEIQRTEQGDSAMYLCASSQDRLAGDYEQYFGPGTRLTVT.

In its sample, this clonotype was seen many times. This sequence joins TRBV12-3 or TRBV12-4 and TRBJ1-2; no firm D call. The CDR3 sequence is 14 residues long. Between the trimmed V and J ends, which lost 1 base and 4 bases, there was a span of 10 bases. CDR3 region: CASSLGLASYGYTF. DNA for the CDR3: TGTGCCAGCAGTTTAGGTCTAGCATCCTATGGCTACACCTTC.

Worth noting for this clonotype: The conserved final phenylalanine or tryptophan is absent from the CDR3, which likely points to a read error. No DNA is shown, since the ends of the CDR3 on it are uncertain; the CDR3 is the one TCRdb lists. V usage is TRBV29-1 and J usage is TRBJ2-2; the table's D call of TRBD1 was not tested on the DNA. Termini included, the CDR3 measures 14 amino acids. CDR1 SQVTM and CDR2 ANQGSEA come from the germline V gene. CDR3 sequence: CSVGQVANTGELVL.

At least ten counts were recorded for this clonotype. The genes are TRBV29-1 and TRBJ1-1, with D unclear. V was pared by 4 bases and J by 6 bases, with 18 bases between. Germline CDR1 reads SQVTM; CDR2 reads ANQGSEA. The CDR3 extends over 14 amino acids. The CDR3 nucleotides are TGCAGCGTTGTGGTGGACGGCGTTATCCCTGAAGCTTTCTTT. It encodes CSVVVDGVIPEAFF.

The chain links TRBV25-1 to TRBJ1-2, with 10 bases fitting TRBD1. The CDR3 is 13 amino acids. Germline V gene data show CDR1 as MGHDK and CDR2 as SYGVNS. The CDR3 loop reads CARETGGGSGYTF. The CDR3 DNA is TGTGCTAGGGAGACAGGGGGCGGTTCGGGCTACACCTTC.

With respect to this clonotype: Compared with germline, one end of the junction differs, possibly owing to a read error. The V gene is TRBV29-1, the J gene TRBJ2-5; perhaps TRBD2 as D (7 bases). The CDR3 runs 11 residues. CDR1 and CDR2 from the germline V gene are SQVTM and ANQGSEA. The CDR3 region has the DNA TGCAGTACCGGGGGGCAAGAGGCCCAGTACTTC. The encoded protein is CSTGGQEAQYF. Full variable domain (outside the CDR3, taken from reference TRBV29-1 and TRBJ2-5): SAVISQKPSRDICQRGTSLTIQCQVDSQVTMMFWYRQQPGQSLTLIATANQGSEATYESGFVIDKFPISRPNLTFSTLTVSNMSPEDSSIYLCSTGGQEAQYFGPGTRLLVL.

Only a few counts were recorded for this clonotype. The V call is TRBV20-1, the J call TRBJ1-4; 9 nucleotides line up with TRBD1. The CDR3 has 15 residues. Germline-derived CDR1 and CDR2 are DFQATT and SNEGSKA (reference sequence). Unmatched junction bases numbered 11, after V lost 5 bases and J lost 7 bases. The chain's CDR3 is CSAGTSTGGFEKLFF. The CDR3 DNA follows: TGCAGTGCTGGAACGTCGACAGGGGGTTTTGAAAAACTGTTTTTT.

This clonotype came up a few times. The CDR3 bases are TGTGCCACCAGCAGAGAGGGGGGGGAGACCCAGCATTTT. Protein sequence: CATSREGGETQHF. The chain has TRBV15 and TRBJ1-5, with D possibly matching TRBD1 (5 bases). Trimming removed 0 bases at V and 11 bases at J, with 11 bases between. The CDR3 extends over 13 amino acids. Germline loops: CDR1 LNHNV, CDR2 YYDKDF (reference sequence). Supplemented by reference TRBV15 and TRBJ1-5, the full variable domain reads DAMVIQNPRYQVTQFGKPVTLSCSQTLNHNVMYWYQQKSSQAPKLLFHYYDKDFNNEADTPDNFQSRRPNTSFCFLDIRSPGLGDTAMYLCATSREGGETQHFGDGTRLSIL.

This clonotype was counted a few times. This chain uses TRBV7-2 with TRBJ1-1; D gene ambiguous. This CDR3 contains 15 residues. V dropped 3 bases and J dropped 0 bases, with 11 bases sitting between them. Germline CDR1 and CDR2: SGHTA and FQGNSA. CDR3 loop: CASSLLQLMNTEAFF. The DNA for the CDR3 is TGTGCCAGCAGCTTGTTACAGTTAATGAACACTGAAGCTTTCTTT. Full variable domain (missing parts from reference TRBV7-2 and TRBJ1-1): GAGVSQSPSNKVTEKGKDVELRCDPISGHTALYWYRQSLGQGLEFLIYFQGNSAPDKSGLPSDRFSAERTGGSVSTLTIQRTQQEDSAVYLCASSLLQLMNTEAFFGQGTRLTVV.

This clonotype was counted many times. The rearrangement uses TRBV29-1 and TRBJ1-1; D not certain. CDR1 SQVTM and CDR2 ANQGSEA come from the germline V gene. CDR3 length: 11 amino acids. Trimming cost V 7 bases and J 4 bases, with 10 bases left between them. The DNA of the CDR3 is TGCAGCGCAGACTGGGGCACTGAAGCTTTCTTT. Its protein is CSADWGTEAFF. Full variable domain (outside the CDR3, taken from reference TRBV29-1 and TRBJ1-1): SAVISQKPSRDICQRGTSLTIQCQVDSQVTMMFWYRQQPGQSLTLIATANQGSEATYESGFVIDKFPISRPNLTFSTLTVSNMSPEDSSIYLCSADWGTEAFFGQGTRLTVV.

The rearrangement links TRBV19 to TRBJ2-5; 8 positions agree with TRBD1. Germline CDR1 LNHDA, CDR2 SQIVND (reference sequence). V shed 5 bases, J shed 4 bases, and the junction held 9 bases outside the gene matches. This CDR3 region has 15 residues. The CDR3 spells CASSPTGAIGETQYF. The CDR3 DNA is TGTGCCAGTAGTCCGACAGGGGCCATTGGAGAGACCCAGTACTTC.

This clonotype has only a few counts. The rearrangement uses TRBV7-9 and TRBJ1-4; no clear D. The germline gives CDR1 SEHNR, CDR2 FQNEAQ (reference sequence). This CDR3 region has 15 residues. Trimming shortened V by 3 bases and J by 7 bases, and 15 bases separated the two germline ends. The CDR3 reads CASSLFRDRSEKLFF. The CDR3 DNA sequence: TGTGCCAGCAGCTTGTTCCGGGATAGATCTGAAAAACTGTTTTTT.

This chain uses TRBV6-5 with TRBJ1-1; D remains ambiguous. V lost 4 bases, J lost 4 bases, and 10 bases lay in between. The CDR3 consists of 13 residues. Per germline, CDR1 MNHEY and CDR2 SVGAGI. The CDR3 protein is CASSFLTSTEAFF. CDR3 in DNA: TGTGCCAGCAGTTTCTTAACTTCCACTGAAGCTTTCTTT.

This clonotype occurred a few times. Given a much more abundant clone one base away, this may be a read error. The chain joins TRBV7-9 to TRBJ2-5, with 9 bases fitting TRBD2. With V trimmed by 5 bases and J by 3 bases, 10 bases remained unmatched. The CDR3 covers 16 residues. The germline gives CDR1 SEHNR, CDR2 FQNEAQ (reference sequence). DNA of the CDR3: TGTGCCAGCAGCCAACTAACGGGACTAGCAGAAGAGACCCAGTACTTC. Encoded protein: CASSQLTGLAEETQYF.

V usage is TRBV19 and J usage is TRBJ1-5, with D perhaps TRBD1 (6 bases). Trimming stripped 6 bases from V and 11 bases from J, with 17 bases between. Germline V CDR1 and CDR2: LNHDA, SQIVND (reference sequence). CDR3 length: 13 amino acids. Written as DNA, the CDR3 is TGTGCCAGTAGCAGGGACACCCAAGAGACCCAGCATTTT. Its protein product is CASSRDTQETQHF.